The clone carrying this TCR beta chain appeared once. The data were taken from a study of blood T cell repertoires in COVID-19. At the level of the study: Researchers got acute and convalescent COVID-19 samples from the United States, Italy and Spain.

Only in-frame clones appear in the TCRdb table, and some are missing; sequencing was by immunoSEQ multiplex PCR. Of approximately 250,000 clones listed, around 89% are singletons. This study enrolled people aged about 18 to 100 from about two dozen US geographic areas. Membership in each cohort depended on participant-reported clinical history. Two negative PCRs, clearance, or symptom resolution characterized the recovered Cohort 3 donors. CDR1 and CDR2 from the germline V gene are SGHNT and YYREEE (reference sequence). Trimming stripped 0 bases from V and 9 bases from J, with 9 bases between. This CDR3 has 12 residues.

The chain combines TRBV5-4 with TRBJ1-1; D uncertain. Sequencing was carried out using PBMCs or T cells enriched from blood (not recorded which). The receptor's source is a woman between 25 and 40 years old who had recovered from COVID-19. The chain's CDR3 is CASSLERRKAFF. The CDR3 DNA reads as TGTGCCAGCAGCTTGGAACGGAGAAAAGCTTTCTTT.